A selection of T cell receptor beta chains follows, all from one sample in a study of T-cell reconstitution after alpha-beta-depleted transplantation in children. TCRdb ran MiXCR on the PCR reads and lists one entry per CDR3 protein. Among a few hundred thousand distinct CDR3 sequences listed, 25% to 30% were seen once. Sequenced material: PBMCs, taken before TCRalphabeta/CD19-depleted stem cell transplant. Source of these receptors: a boy under two years old with Wiskott-Aldrich syndrome, due to receive a stem cell transplant. The CDR3 runs from the conserved cysteine through the conserved F or W. D genes are given only for firm matches. Clone size, where shown, is once, few, many, or a class for clones that have expanded.

j_call: TRBJ2-5; clone_size: NA; v_call: TRBV7-8; d_call: NA; cdr3_aa: CASSLARGTLYF; cdr3_nt: TGTGCCAGCAGCTTAGCCCGGGGGACTCTGTACTTC
j_call: TRBJ2-7; clone_size: NA; v_call: TRBV5-5; d_call: NA; cdr3_aa: CASSLGGLSSYEQYF; cdr3_nt: TGTGCCAGCAGCTTGGGGGGGCTAAGCTCCTACGAGCAGTACTTC
j_call: TRBJ2-1; clone_size: NA; v_call: TRBV6-1; d_call: TRBD2; cdr3_aa: CASRLAQYNEHFF; cdr3_nt: TGTGCCAGTCGACTAGCGCAGTACAATGAGCACTTCTTC
j_call: TRBJ2-3; clone_size: few; v_call: TRBV4-1; d_call: NA; cdr3_aa: CASSLGWITDTQYF; cdr3_nt: TGCGCCAGCAGCCTCGGGTGGATAACAGATACGCAGTATTTT
j_call: TRBJ2-5; clone_size: NA; v_call: TRBV5-5; d_call: TRBD1; cdr3_aa: CASSSGQAVQETQYF; cdr3_nt: TGTGCCAGCAGCTCAGGACAGGCCGTACAAGAGACCCAGTACTTC
j_call: TRBJ2-5; clone_size: NA; v_call: TRBV5-6; d_call: NA; cdr3_aa: CASSWGVPSTQETQYF; cdr3_nt: TGTGCCAGCAGCTGGGGGGTGCCCTCCACGCAAGAGACCCAGTACTTC
j_call: TRBJ2-1; clone_size: few; v_call: TRBV12-3/TRBV12-4; d_call: TRBD2; cdr3_aa: CASSPRGGLAENNEQFF; cdr3_nt: TGTGCCAGCAGTCCCCGGGGTGGACTAGCGGAAAACAATGAGCAGTTCTTC
j_call: TRBJ1-5; clone_size: NA; v_call: TRBV10-3; d_call: NA; cdr3_aa: CAISGGIAEPQHF; cdr3_nt: TGTGCCATCAGTGGGGGGATTGCGGAACCCCAGCATTTT
j_call: TRBJ2-6; clone_size: NA; v_call: TRBV5-5; d_call: NA; cdr3_aa: CASSLVPGSGANVLTF; cdr3_nt: TGTGCCAGCAGCTTGGTTCCGGGGTCTGGGGCCAACGTCCTGACTTTC
j_call: TRBJ2-3; clone_size: few; v_call: TRBV10-2; d_call: NA; cdr3_aa: CASSESFDADTQYF; cdr3_nt: TGCGCCAGCAGTGAGTCATTTGACGCAGATACGCAGTATTTT
j_call: TRBJ2-2; clone_size: NA; v_call: TRBV7-6; d_call: NA; cdr3_aa: CASSLVAGSGYTGELFF; cdr3_nt: TGTGCCAGCAGCTTAGTCGCCGGGAGCGGGTACACCGGGGAGCTGTTTTTT